This passage covers 10 T cell receptor beta chains from one sample sequenced in a study of T cell repertoires in cytomegalovirus infection. These receptors' targets are unknown. TCRdb re-called the reads with MiXCR, one entry per CDR3 protein. Among some 130,000 distinct CDR3 sequences listed, roughly a third were seen once. The sample in question was CD8+ T cells from cultured PBMCs, obtained from culture after CMV antigen stimulation. These receptors were taken from a human donor in good health (CMV status not recorded). Some clones in this sample may be carry-over from other donors' samples.

This clonotype was seen only a few times. The rearrangement joins TRBV3-1 to TRBJ2-7; D possibly corresponds to TRBD1 (6 bases). V was pared by 3 bases and J by 4 bases, with 16 bases between. The germline V gene encodes CDR1 LGHDT and CDR2 YNNKEL (reference sequence). The CDR3 length is 15 residues. CDR3: CASSHSPKGVYEQYF. The CDR3 coding sequence is TGTGCCAGCAGCCACTCCCCGAAGGGGGTTTACGAGCAGTACTTC.

In its sample, this clonotype was seen a few times. The rearrangement links TRBV19 to TRBJ2-1, with D hard to call. CDR1 and CDR2 (germline): LNHDA, SQIVND (reference sequence). The CDR3 has 15 amino acids. Trimming pared 3 bases from V and 4 bases from J, leaving 13 bases between. CDR3 in amino acids: CASSISSIAYNEQFF. In DNA form, the CDR3 reads TGTGCCAGTAGTATCTCTTCCATAGCTTACAATGAGCAGTTCTTC.

In nucleotides, the CDR3 is TGTGCCAGCAGCGAGGGATGGATAGAGACCCAGTACTTC. Translating gives CASSEGWIETQYF. V is TRBV7-9 and J is TRBJ2-5; weak D call: TRBD2 (5 bases). Deletions cut 5 bases from V and 4 bases from J, with 11 bases between. The germline gives CDR1 SEHNR, CDR2 FQNEAQ (reference sequence). This CDR3 contains 13 residues.

Concerning this clonotype itself: Possible read error: a much larger clone is one base away. The chain couples TRBV15 to TRBJ2-3; TRBD1 might be the D (6 bases). The CDR3 consists of 15 residues. The V gene's germline CDR1 is LNHNV and CDR2 YYDKDF (reference sequence). V gave up 0 bases and J gave up 2 bases, with 9 bases separating them. Here the CDR3 DNA reads TGTGCCACCAGCAGAGACGGGGACATCACAGATACGCAGTATTTT. Protein sequence: CATSRDGDITDTQYF.

The chain couples TRBV7-6 to TRBJ2-7; the match to TRBD2 covers 9 bases. There are 15 residues in the CDR3. The J segment lost 0 bases and the V segment lost 5 bases, leaving 5 bases of the junction unmatched. Germline loops: CDR1 SGHVS, CDR2 FNYEAQ. The CDR3 DNA is TGTGCCAGCAGCAAGGAGCGGGGGGACTCCTACGAGCAGTACTTC. Translation gives CASSKERGDSYEQYF.

The chain recombines TRBV19 with TRBJ1-2; 8 bases are a match to TRBD1. With 8 bases clipped from V and 7 bases from J, the junction kept 3 bases outside the gene matches. Germline CDR1 is LNHDA and CDR2 is SQIVND (reference sequence). This CDR3 comprises 11 residues. Here the CDR3 DNA reads TGTGCCAGTCAAACAGGGGGTGGCTACACCTTC. Protein product: CASQTGGGYTF.

The chain joins TRBV6-8 to TRBJ1-5, with TRBD1 identical over 7 bases. V lost 7 bases and J lost 1; bases outside the gene matches: 7. Germline CDR1 and CDR2: MNHGY and SAAAGT. The CDR3 covers 15 residues. The CDR3 sequence is CASNTQGPSNQPQHF. The CDR3 DNA is TGTGCCAGCAACACACAGGGGCCGAGCAATCAGCCCCAGCATTTT.

This clonotype was found many times. V and J are TRBV7-3 and TRBJ2-1; D gene uncertain. Looked up from germline, CDR1 is SGHTA and CDR2 is FQGTGA. Trimming removed 0 bases from V and 5 bases from J, with 8 bases in between. CDR3 length: 14 amino acids. CDR3 nucleotide sequence: TGTGCCAGCAGCTTAACGTGGCAGAACAATGAGCAGTTCTTC. This codes for CASSLTWQNNEQFF.

The CDR3 coding sequence is TGCGCCAGCAGCCAAGCCTTTACAGGGGGCGCGGGGCAGCCCCAGCATTTT. Protein product: CASSQAFTGGAGQPQHF. This chain joins TRBV4-1 and TRBJ1-5, with 9 bases aligning to TRBD1. In germline, CDR1 is MGHRA, CDR2 YSYEKL. CDR3 size: 17 residues. V dropped 1 base and J dropped 7; count of bases not matched to a gene: 11.

This clonotype occurred a few times. The CDR3 DNA follows: TGTGCCAGCAGCACCTCTAGCGGGGGGGCCTACGAGCAGTACTTC. Translated, it gives CASSTSSGGAYEQYF. This chain joins TRBV7-2 and TRBJ2-7, with 12 bases fitting TRBD2. Germline V gene lookup returns CDR1 SGHTA and CDR2 FQGNSA. V shed 5 bases, J shed 2 bases, and the junction held 4 bases outside the gene matches. The CDR3 runs 15 residues.